Each of the 25 T cell receptor beta chains below was sequenced from the same sample in a study of shared clonotypes between healthy human individuals. This table comes from immunoSEQ multiplex PCR, and its TCRdb copy is limited to in-frame clones, with some not included. The sample lists approximately 340,000 clones, under 80% occurring once. The sequencing sample was made of memory CD4+ T cells sorted from blood. Subset of the sample: CD45RA-negative fraction. The source of these receptors is a man aged 25 to 40 in good health.

The V call is TRBV10-1, the J call TRBJ2-3; no clear D. This CDR3 region has 15 residues. Between the trimmed V and J ends, which lost 2 bases and 1 base, there was a span of 10 bases. Germline CDR1 reads WNHNN; CDR2 reads SYGVQD (reference sequence). The DNA for the CDR3 is TGCGCCAGCAGTGAGGGGTTTGGGGGCACAGATACGCAGTATTTT. It encodes CASSEGFGGTDTQYF.

The V gene is TRBV7-2, the J gene TRBJ2-7; TRBD1 agrees at 9 bases. J gave up 3 bases and V 3 bases, and 12 bases lay outside the gene matches. The CDR3 has 17 amino acids. Germline V gene sequence: CDR1 SGHTA, CDR2 FQGNSA. DNA for the CDR3: TGTGCCAGCAGCTTCGGGACAGGGTGGACGGGAGACTACGAGCAGTACTTC. It encodes CASSFGTGWTGDYEQYF.

Notes on this clone: This sample also contains other DNA sequences that code for the same CDR3. The gene calls are TRBV2 and TRBJ2-7; D may be TRBD2 (6 bases). Trimming removed 7 bases from V and 4 bases from J, with 11 bases in between. The CDR3 has 12 residues. The germline gives CDR1 SNHLY, CDR2 FYNNEI. CDR3 sequence (DNA): TGTGCCAGCATTCAGGAGGGGTACGAGCAGTACTTC. Amino acid sequence: CASIQEGYEQYF. Looking up the rest from reference TRBV2 and TRBJ2-7 gives the full variable domain: EPEVTQTPSHQVTQMGQEVILRCVPISNHLYFYWYRQILGQKVEFLVSFYNNEISEKSEIFDDQFSVERPDGSNFTLKIRSTKLEDSAMYFCASIQEGYEQYFGPGTRLTVT.

The V and J genes are TRBV25-1 and TRBJ2-2; no reliable D call. The length of the CDR3 is 13 residues. The V gene lost 7 bases and the J gene lost 4 bases, with 10 bases spanning the gap. Per the germline V gene, CDR1 is MGHDK and CDR2 is SYGVNS. As DNA, the CDR3 is TGTGCCAGCAACCAGGTGTCCACCGGGGAGCTGTTTTTT. Translated: CASNQVSTGELFF.

This clone was counted only a few times. The chain combines TRBV7-2 with TRBJ1-3, with D perhaps TRBD1 (5 bases). CDR1 is SGHTA, CDR2 FQGNSA, per germline. The CDR3 contains 15 residues. The ends were cut back, 4 bases at V and 2 bases at J, with 12 bases in the middle. This CDR3 reads CASSYPGRAGNTIYF. The CDR3 DNA reads as TGTGCCAGCAGCTACCCAGGCAGGGCTGGAAACACCATATATTTT.

The gene calls are TRBV27 and TRBJ1-1; 8 bases agree with TRBD1. Losses at the gene ends were 4 bases for V and 4 bases for J; bases not matched to a gene: 8. Germline V gene sequence: CDR1 MNHEY, CDR2 SMNVEV (reference sequence). The CDR3 is made up of 15 amino acids. DNA of the CDR3: TGTGCCAGCAGTTCCCACCTAACAGGGGGCACTGAAGCTTTCTTT. It codes for CASSSHLTGGTEAFF.

The chain employs TRBV11-2 and TRBJ2-3, with D perhaps TRBD1 or TRBD2 (6 bases each). CDR1 SGHAT and CDR2 FQNNGV come from the germline V gene. The CDR3 spans 15 residues. V was shortened by 5 bases and J by 0 bases, with 12 bases between the two germline ends. CDR3 in DNA: TGTGCCAGCAGCCCAACAGGGACTAGCACAGATACGCAGTATTTT. This gives the protein CASSPTGTSTDTQYF. Complete variable domain (other parts from reference TRBV11-2 and TRBJ2-3): EAGVAQSPRYKIIEKRQSVAFWCNPISGHATLYWYQQILGQGPKLLIQFQNNGVVDDSQLPKDRFSAERLKGVDSTLKIQPAKLEDSAVYLCASSPTGTSTDTQYFGPGTRLTVL.

The chain is built from TRBV19 and TRBJ2-1; weak D call: TRBD1 (6 bases). With 5 bases removed from V and 2 bases from J, the gap between germline ends came to 13 bases. CDR3 size: 15 residues. The V gene's germline CDR1 is LNHDA and CDR2 SQIVND (reference sequence). The CDR3 coding sequence is TGTGCCAGTAGTCCTCAGACAGGCCCCTACAATGAGCAGTTCTTC. It is translated as CASSPQTGPYNEQFF.

The chain recombines TRBV15 with TRBJ2-1; D is unclear. The CDR3 runs 14 residues. Germline V gene lookup returns CDR1 LNHNV and CDR2 YYDKDF (reference sequence). V was clipped by 0 bases and J by 4 bases, with 7 bases between them. As DNA, the CDR3 is TGTGCCACCAGCAGAGACCCGGTTTACAATGAGCAGTTCTTC. Translation gives CATSRDPVYNEQFF. The full variable domain, its missing parts supplied by reference TRBV15 and TRBJ2-1, is DAMVIQNPRYQVTQFGKPVTLSCSQTLNHNVMYWYQQKSSQAPKLLFHYYDKDFNNEADTPDNFQSRRPNTSFCFLDIRSPGLGDTAMYLCATSRDPVYNEQFFGPGTRLTVL.

This clone has a handful of counts. The chain couples TRBV10-3 to TRBJ2-2, with TRBD1 identical over 10 bases. CDR1 and CDR2 from the germline V gene are ENHRY and SYGVKD. V trimming: 10 bases; J trimming: 7 bases; junction bases outside the gene matches: 6. This CDR3 region has 13 residues. CDR3 bases: TGTGCCACCGAGGGACAGGGGCTCGGGGAGCTGTTTTTT. As protein: CATEGQGLGELFF.

The sample holds one count of this clone. The V call is TRBV5-4, the J call TRBJ2-1; 12 bases agree with TRBD2. V lost 2 bases and J lost 12; bases outside the gene matches: 9. Per the germline V gene, CDR1 is SGHNT and CDR2 is YYREEE (reference sequence). The CDR3 spans 15 residues. CDR3 in amino acids: CASSFQLAGGGGQFF. CDR3 nucleotide sequence: TGTGCCAGCAGCTTCCAACTAGCGGGAGGAGGTGGGCAGTTCTTC.

The chain employs TRBV5-1 and TRBJ2-1; 8 bases line up with TRBD2. The germline gives CDR1 SGHRS, CDR2 YFSETQ. With V trimmed by 4 bases and J by 7 bases, 7 bases remained unmatched. The CDR3 runs 14 residues. In DNA, the CDR3 is TGCGCCAGCAGCCCGGGGACTAGAATGAATGAGCAGTTCTTC. Translated, it gives CASSPGTRMNEQFF. The full variable domain, its missing parts supplied by reference TRBV5-1 and TRBJ2-1, is KAGVTQTPRYLIKTRGQQVTLSCSPISGHRSVSWYQQTPGQGLQFLFEYFSETQRNKGNFPGRFSGRQFSNSRSEMNVSTLELGDSALYLCASSPGTRMNEQFFGPGTRLTVL.

The chain couples TRBV27 to TRBJ2-3; D is possibly TRBD1 or TRBD2 (5 bases each). Germline CDR1 MNHEY, CDR2 SMNVEV (reference sequence). Trimming removed 4 bases from V and 3 bases from J, with 20 bases in between. The length of the CDR3 is 17 residues. The CDR3 DNA follows: TGTGCCAGCAGTTCAAAACCGGGACGCCGGATAACAGATACGCAGTATTTT. Translating gives CASSSKPGRRITDTQYF.

The CDR3 DNA sequence: TGCGCCAGCAGTGAGAGTCTGGGGACCCATCAGCAGTACTTC. It specifies CASSESLGTHQQYF. V is TRBV10-2 and J is TRBJ2-7, with D possibly being TRBD1 or TRBD2 (5 bases each). The CDR3 is 14 amino acids. The V gene's germline CDR1 is WSHSY and CDR2 SAAADI. Trimming pared 2 bases from V and 8 bases from J, leaving 16 bases between.

The chain couples TRBV5-1 to TRBJ2-3, with D unclear. Germline CDR1 is SGHRS and CDR2 is YFSETQ. CDR3 size: 15 residues. V was cut by 0 bases and J by 1 base, with 9 bases left in between. DNA for the CDR3: TGCGCCAGCAGCTTGGAGCGTCGGGGCACAGATACGCAGTATTTT. Amino acid sequence: CASSLERRGTDTQYF.

V usage is TRBV5-1 and J usage is TRBJ1-2; no firm D call. V dropped 0 bases and J dropped 6 bases, with 12 bases sitting between them. This CDR3 has 14 residues. CDR1 and CDR2 from the germline V gene are SGHRS and YFSETQ. The DNA for the CDR3 is TGCGCCAGCAGCTTGGCCGAAGTCAGCCATGGCTACACCTTC. Protein sequence: CASSLAEVSHGYTF.

The chain couples TRBV19 to TRBJ2-3, with D unresolved. The CDR3 covers 13 residues. Trimming left V 5 bases short and J 8 bases short, with 14 bases between. The germline V gene encodes CDR1 LNHDA and CDR2 SQIVND (reference sequence). In DNA form, the CDR3 reads TGTGCCAGTAGTCTTGGGGTTTCGGCTACGCAGTATTTT. Its protein is CASSLGVSATQYF. The full variable domain, completed using reference TRBV19 and TRBJ2-3, is DGGITQSPKYLFRKEGQNVTLSCEQNLNHDAMYWYRQDPGQGLRLIYYSQIVNDFQKGDIAEGYSVSREKKESFPLTVTSAQKNPTAFYLCASSLGVSATQYFGPGTRLTVL.

The rearrangement uses TRBV18 and TRBJ1-3; no clear D gene. V dropped 3 bases and J dropped 0 bases, with 6 bases sitting between them. CDR1 and CDR2 from the germline V gene are KGHSH and LQKENI. This CDR3 has 14 amino acids. CDR3 DNA: TGTGCCAGCTCACCGTCGCACTCTGGAAACACCATATATTTT. This gives the protein CASSPSHSGNTIYF.

The chain couples TRBV11-2 to TRBJ2-7; 7 bases match TRBD1. The length of the CDR3 is 16 residues. The V gene's germline CDR1 is SGHAT and CDR2 FQNNGV. The trim removed 4 bases at V and 2 bases at J, leaving 11 bases unmatched. The CDR3 sequence is CASSSVSRQGPYEQYF. The CDR3 nucleotides read TGTGCCAGCAGCTCAGTGAGTCGACAGGGACCCTACGAGCAGTACTTC. The full variable domain, completed using reference TRBV11-2 and TRBJ2-7, is EAGVAQSPRYKIIEKRQSVAFWCNPISGHATLYWYQQILGQGPKLLIQFQNNGVVDDSQLPKDRFSAERLKGVDSTLKIQPAKLEDSAVYLCASSSVSRQGPYEQYFGPGTRLTVT.

The J gene is TRBJ1-4, the V gene TRBV4-1; 7 bases line up with TRBD1. The CDR3 has 16 amino acids. V gave up 0 bases and J gave up 15 bases; unmatched junction bases: 16. CDR1 MGHRA and CDR2 YSYEKL come from the germline V gene. CDR3 nucleotide sequence: TGCGCCAGCAGCCAAGATCAGGGACAGTCGGCCCGGAGGGTGTTTTTT. This gives the protein CASSQDQGQSARRVFF.

This clone occurred once. The CDR3 DNA follows: TGTGCCAGCAGTTCGGGTCTAACTTCCGAGCAGTACTTC. This translates into CASSSGLTSEQYF. The chain uses TRBV6-5 and TRBJ2-7; D gene uncertain. CDR1 and CDR2 (germline): MNHEY, SVGAGI. This CDR3 contains 13 residues. V was trimmed by 4 bases and J by 6 bases, leaving 13 bases between them.

As regards this clone: A far larger clone is one nucleotide away, so this likely arose from a read error. Additional DNA sequences in this sample encode the identical CDR3. The chain links TRBV6-5 to TRBJ2-2; possible D gene TRBD1, 5 bases. The CDR3 loop spans 13 amino acids. Germline values: CDR1 MNHEY, CDR2 SVGAGI. CDR3 protein: CASSYQDTGELFF. The CDR3 nucleotides are TGTGCCAGCAGTTACCAGGACACTGGGGAGCTGTTTTTT.

This clone has a count of ten or more. J is TRBJ1-1 and V is TRBV30; D gene unclear. Germline loops: CDR1 GTSNPN, CDR2 SVGIG (reference sequence). V gave up 4 bases and J gave up 0 bases, with 9 bases separating them. The CDR3 is 13 amino acids. The DNA for the CDR3 is TGTGCCTGGAAGGTGCTTGTGAACACTGAAGCTTTCTTT. This translates into CAWKVLVNTEAFF.

A remark on this clone: Compared with germline, one end of the junction differs, possibly owing to a read error. The chain combines TRBV7-9 with TRBJ1-3, with D perhaps matching TRBD1 (5 bases). CDR1 and CDR2 (germline): SEHNR, FQNEAQ (reference sequence). This CDR3 region has 12 residues. CDR3 DNA sequence: TGTGCCAGCAGCTTAGACAGGCTGGTCCACAATTTT. Protein sequence: CASSLDRLVHNF.

The chain has TRBV6-5 and TRBJ2-7; D gene uncertain. V lost 2 bases and J 2 bases, leaving 16 bases between the germline ends. Germline CDR1 and CDR2: MNHEY and SVGAGI. There are 16 residues in the CDR3. In nucleotides, the CDR3 is TGTGCCAGCAGTTACCTTAACCAGGTTGGGGCCTACGAGCAGTACTTC. Translating gives CASSYLNQVGAYEQYF.